The TCR beta chain under discussion was sequenced for a study of shared clonotypes between healthy human individuals (dated by TCRdb to 2018 to 2020). Regarding the study in general: The cohort included a few men and a couple of women between 18 and 49 years of age. For each donor, CD4 naive and CD4 memory were each run on three plates, CD8 naive on two plates, and CD8 memory on one plate. To estimate repertoire size and how much clonotypes are shared between individuals, the study performed deep sequencing of blood TCR repertoires from five healthy adults. Libraries were prepared and TCR repertoires were sequenced by different laboratories using diverse techniques, in order to increase sequencing depth and limit assay-specific biases. Per donor, leukapheresis produced somewhere between about 0.85 and 9.5 billion PBMCs. Overall results and qualifications from the work: Sharing across a few donors was observed for around 5% of naive CD4, 3.5% of naive CD8, about 2.5% of memory CD4, and over 0.3% of memory CD8 clonotypes. Sampling was restricted to blood, and TCR repertoires in tissue are likely to differ from TCR repertoires in blood. Pairwise subsampling led to the expectation that sequencing depth would affect the degree of clonotype sharing among donors. Compared with non-shared clonotypes, clonotypes shared by all four sorted-subset donors had higher generation probabilities. Even with the large sequencing depth, rarefaction of the sorted-subset datasets indicated that sequencing was incomplete. Larger estimated clonotype richness was generally found for naive subsets than for memory subsets. The genetic and exposure-history diversity represented was limited by the small number of donors.

CDR1 and CDR2 are read off the germline V gene as LGHNA and YSLEER. Reading from cysteine to phenylalanine, the CDR3 counts 15 amino acids. Of the read, only the CDR3 DNA is kept; its 45 bases are in frame from base 1. V was cut back by 0 bases and J by 4 bases, leaving a gap of 10 bases between them. About this clone: The antigen this receptor binds is unknown. No much larger clone is present one base from it, and per-base qualities are unavailable.

Using the deep immunoSEQ assay, TCR CDR3 regions were amplified from genomic DNA by multiplex PCR. For each cell subset, the extracted genomic DNA was distributed evenly across all wells of several immunoSEQ 96-well plates, and each plate served as one replicate. Each replicate PCR for sorted subsets received roughly 0.2 ug genomic DNA, equal to tens of thousands of T cell genomes. Purified libraries were quantified with a Qubit 3.0 fluorometer, sized on a Bioanalyzer 2100, and re-quantified with the KAPA Library Quantification kit. Every immunoSEQ 96-well plate was sequenced on a separate single-read 150-cycle Illumina NextSeq 550 flow cell. As for how the authors treated the data: Because only junctional sequences without quality scores were contained in the immunoSEQ output, filtering matching that applied to full-length reads could not be performed. To assign V/J genes and CDR3, sequences were annotated using PyIR, a Python wrapper for IgBLAST v1.9, with IMGT germline references. Reads with weak V/J assignments (E-value above 1e-6), missing CDR3, stop codons, out-of-frame junctions, or ambiguous translated residues were removed. V3J clonotypes were defined as sequences sharing an identical inferred V gene, J gene, and CDR3 amino acid sequence. The percentage overlap between two repertoires was calculated by dividing the number of shared unique clonotypes by the size of the smaller repertoire. Repertoire richness was assessed with RTK rarefaction, the Chao1 estimator, and Recon v2.1 estimates of unobserved clonotypes. OLGA was used to compute generation probabilities for all TCRbeta clonotypes that the gDNA method yielded from a handful of donors. This is the immuneACCESS table as TCRdb keeps it, with only in-frame sequences that have V and J called. A part of the clones is gone; compared with another copy, unresolved V genes explain less than half, and the rest is unexplained. That table is the source of V, J and clone size, and D and trimming were worked out from the DNA. Within this sample are approximately 2,000,000 clones, with approximately 92% of them counted one time only. More than 1.5% of the sample is taken by the ten largest.

CD8 naive samples were obtained by positive selection for CCR7 among CD45RO-negative cells, yielding a CD45RA+CCR7+ population from which TemRA cells were excluded. Healthy HIV-negative adults with no recently reported acute infections or vaccinations were included as donors. Every donor was a Caucasian adult residing in Nashville, Tennessee, USA. After blood collection by leukapheresis, PBMCs were isolated using Ficoll-Histopaque density gradient centrifugation and then cryopreserved in the vapor phase of liquid nitrogen. Analytical flow cytometry was used to check the purity and quantity of each magnetically sorted T cell population. Genomic DNA was isolated from every sorted fraction and measured by UV absorbance on a Nanodrop 2000c.

The receptor comes from a man between 18 and 29 years old in good health. Some clones in this sample may be carry-over from other donors' samples. Sequenced material: naive CD8+ T cells from PBMCs. Per the publication, the cell subset or site label means: CD45RA+CCR7+. The chain joins TRBV4-3 to TRBJ1-3; a weak D assignment points to TRBD1 (6 bases agree). The nucleotide sequence reads as follows: TGCGCCAGCAGCCAAGATCGGGGGGCGGGAAACACCATATATTTT. This codes for CASSQDRGAGNTIYF.